The 22 T cell receptor beta chains below were found in one sample sequenced in a study of T cell changes during pregnancy in multiple sclerosis. The protocol was immunoSEQ multiplex PCR, while the TCRdb copy is restricted to in-frame clones and leaves out a portion. The sample shows fewer than 60,000 clones, around 91% of them seen only once. The source was peripheral blood, collected in the third trimester of pregnancy. Every receptor here comes from a female donor in good health, enrolled as a control in a pregnancy study.

This chain links TRBV30 with TRBJ2-7; D is possibly TRBD2 (6 bases). CDR1 is GTSNPN, CDR2 SVGIG, per germline (reference sequence). Trimming pared 8 bases from V and 7 bases from J, leaving 12 bases between. The CDR3 consists of 10 residues. The CDR3 sequence: CAHGRGEQYF. The CDR3 DNA sequence: TGTGCCCATGGACGGGGGGAGCAGTACTTC.

The gene calls are TRBV7-9 and TRBJ2-5; 7 positions agree with TRBD2. The junction had 12 bases not matched to a gene; V was cut back by 5 bases and J by 0 bases. The CDR3 runs to 17 residues. Germline-derived CDR1 and CDR2 are SEHNR and FQNEAQ (reference sequence). The CDR3 sequence is CASSLSWVRGNQETQYF. CDR3 in DNA: TGTGCCAGCAGCCTGTCTTGGGTGCGGGGGAACCAAGAGACCCAGTACTTC. The full variable domain, completed using reference TRBV7-9 and TRBJ2-5, is DTGVSQNPRHKITKRGQNVTFRCDPISEHNRLYWYRQTLGQGPEFLTYFQNEAQLEKSRLLSDRFSAERPKGSFSTLEIQRTEQGDSAMYLCASSLSWVRGNQETQYFGPGTRLLVL.

As DNA, the CDR3 is TGTGCCAGCAGCTTGGTTAAGGGCGGGACCAATGAGCAGTTCTTC. It is translated as CASSLVKGGTNEQFF. This chain uses TRBV11-3 with TRBJ2-1; weak D call: TRBD2 (6 bases). The CDR3 consists of 15 residues. CDR1 is SGHNT, CDR2 YENEEA, per germline. V lost 3 bases and J 6 bases, leaving 15 bases between the germline ends.

V gene TRBV2 combines with J gene TRBJ2-2, with TRBD1 as a possible D gene (7 bases). V was clipped by 2 bases and J by 4 bases, with 14 bases between them. Germline V gene data show CDR1 as SNHLY and CDR2 as FYNNEI. CDR3 length: 16 residues. Here the CDR3 DNA reads TGTGCCAGCAGTGAACGGGCAGGGGGAGGCACCGGGGAGCTGTTTTTT. It is translated as CASSERAGGGTGELFF.

The chain couples TRBV10-3 to TRBJ2-2, with TRBD1 matching 10 bases. This CDR3 is built from 15 residues. Per the germline V gene, CDR1 is ENHRY and CDR2 is SYGVKD. V lost 5 bases, J lost 1 base, and 1 base stayed unmatched. CDR3 DNA sequence: TGTGCCATCAGTAGGGACAGGGGGAACACCGGGGAGCTGTTTTTT. It is translated as CAISRDRGNTGELFF.

The CDR3 DNA reads TGTGCCAGCAGCAACCGGGGACAGGAGAACACTGAAGCTTTCTTT. Translation gives CASSNRGQENTEAFF. The V and J genes are TRBV7-9 and TRBJ1-1; 8 nucleotides align to TRBD1. J was trimmed by 1 base and V by 5 bases; bases with no gene match: 6. Germline CDR1 SEHNR, CDR2 FQNEAQ (reference sequence). This CDR3 is 15 amino acids long.

The chain carries TRBV19 and TRBJ2-7; a weak D match, TRBD2 (7 bases). The germline CDR1 and CDR2 sequences are LNHDA and SQIVND (reference sequence). The CDR3 contains 16 residues. V was clipped by 5 bases and J by 2 bases, with 19 bases between them. The CDR3 sequence is CASSGGGPGPTYEQYF. As DNA, the CDR3 is TGTGCCAGTAGTGGGGGGGGGCCGGGACCGACCTACGAGCAGTACTTC.

CDR3 DNA sequence: TGTGCCAGCAGGGGGGGGTCCTACGAGCAGTACTTC. Protein sequence: CASRGGSYEQYF. The rearrangement uses TRBV11-2 and TRBJ2-7; 7 bases map to TRBD2. Germline trimming cut 6 bases from V and 1 base from J; bases unmatched to any gene: 0. The germline V gene has CDR1 SGHAT and CDR2 FQNNGV. The CDR3 contains 12 residues.

The J gene is TRBJ2-7, the V gene TRBV10-1, with a tentative D call TRBD2 (6 bases). Per the germline V gene, CDR1 is WNHNN and CDR2 is SYGVQD (reference sequence). This CDR3 is built from 14 residues. The V gene lost 0 bases and the J gene lost 4 bases, with 10 bases spanning the gap. CDR3 protein: CASSESGGSYEQYF. The CDR3 region has the DNA TGCGCCAGCAGTGAGTCGGGAGGAAGTTACGAGCAGTACTTC.

This rearrangement joins TRBV6-5 to TRBJ1-1; TRBD1 might be the D (5 bases). This CDR3 has 13 amino acids. Trimming removed 7 bases at V and 1 base at J, with 10 bases between. In germline, CDR1 is MNHEY, CDR2 SVGAGI. CDR3 protein: CASKLTGNTEAFF. Here the CDR3 DNA reads TGTGCCAGCAAACTCACAGGGAACACTGAAGCTTTCTTT.

V is TRBV10-3 and J is TRBJ2-1; unclear D gene. The ends were cut back, 6 bases at V and 9 bases at J, with 15 bases in the middle. The V gene's germline CDR1 is ENHRY and CDR2 SYGVKD. The CDR3 covers 13 residues. In DNA form, the CDR3 reads TGTGCCATCAGCGCACGAGATCTTGTTGAGCAGTTCTTC. Residues: CAISARDLVEQFF.

V gene TRBV6-1 combines with J gene TRBJ1-2; 9 bases map to TRBD1. The CDR3 contains 14 residues. Germline lookup yields CDR1 MNHNS and CDR2 SASEGT. The V and J ends lost 5 bases and 4 bases, in that order; junction bases with no gene match: 5. The CDR3 nucleotides read TGTGCCAGCAGTCCCGGGACAGGGATCTATGGCTACACCTTC. Translated, it gives CASSPGTGIYGYTF.

In this sample, this clone turned up many times. The CDR3 spells CASRPVGGYEQYF. The CDR3 nucleotides are TGTGCCAGCCGCCCGGTGGGGGGGTACGAGCAGTACTTC. The chain has TRBV2 and TRBJ2-7, with TRBD2 matching 7 bases. Trimming cost V 8 bases and J 4 bases; bases outside gene matches: 8. From germline, CDR1 is SNHLY and CDR2 FYNNEI. This CDR3 contains 13 residues. Looking up the rest from reference TRBV2 and TRBJ2-7 gives the full variable domain: EPEVTQTPSHQVTQMGQEVILRCVPISNHLYFYWYRQILGQKVEFLVSFYNNEISEKSEIFDDQFSVERPDGSNFTLKIRSTKLEDSAMYFCASRPVGGYEQYFGPGTRLTVT.

This rearrangement joins TRBV11-2 to TRBJ1-5, with 8 bases fitting TRBD1. This CDR3 region has 16 residues. V trimming: 8 bases; J trimming: 0 bases; junction bases outside the gene matches: 9. Germline CDR1 SGHAT, CDR2 FQNNGV. The CDR3 nucleotides are TGTGCCAGCTGTCAGGGGGCAATAAATAGCAATCAGCCCCAGCATTTT. Its protein product is CASCQGAINSNQPQHF.

This chain connects TRBV2 to TRBJ1-1; a possible D gene is TRBD1 (6 bases). CDR3 length: 13 residues. Trimming removed 2 bases from V and 11 bases from J, with 15 bases in between. Germline V gives CDR1 SNHLY, CDR2 FYNNEI. The CDR3, as DNA: TGTGCCAGCAGTGAATCCCCGCAGGGGCCCGCTTTCTTT. Encoded protein: CASSESPQGPAFF.

V is TRBV29-1 and J is TRBJ1-2; 7 positions agree with TRBD1. The V and J ends lost 5 bases and 2 bases, in that order; junction bases with no gene match: 8. This CDR3 contains 14 residues. Germline V gene lookup returns CDR1 SQVTM and CDR2 ANQGSEA. Written as DNA, the CDR3 is TGCAGCGTTCATAGACAGGGTGGGAACTATGGCTACACCTTC. Translation gives CSVHRQGGNYGYTF.

The V call is TRBV19, the J call TRBJ2-7; 7 bases match TRBD2. CDR3 length equals 14 residues. Trimming at V came to 5 bases and at J to 2 bases, leaving 6 bases not matched to a gene. The V gene's germline CDR1 is LNHDA and CDR2 SQIVND (reference sequence). The CDR3 sequence: CASSPREGTYEQYF. CDR3 coding DNA: TGTGCCAGTAGTCCCAGGGAGGGAACCTACGAGCAGTACTTC.

This clone was seen just once. DNA of the CDR3: TGCGCCAGCAGCTTTTCCGTTCAGGGAATTCGCGAGCAGTACTTC. Its protein is CASSFSVQGIREQYF. The chain carries TRBV5-1 and TRBJ2-7; D might be TRBD1 (5 bases). V was clipped by 2 bases and J by 6 bases, with 18 bases between them. The CDR3 runs to 15 residues. The germline gives CDR1 SGHRS, CDR2 YFSETQ.

V gene TRBV7-2 combines with J gene TRBJ2-7; 7 positions agree with TRBD1. Germline V gives CDR1 SGHTA, CDR2 FQGNSA. The CDR3 length is 14 residues. The V segment lost 1 base and the J segment 2 bases; nucleotides outside the gene matches: 2. The CDR3 DNA reads TGTGCCAGCAGCTTAGTAGGGGGCGCCTACGAGCAGTACTTC. Amino acid sequence: CASSLVGGAYEQYF.

The gene calls are TRBV19 and TRBJ2-5, with TRBD2 matching 7 bases. Germline V gives CDR1 LNHDA, CDR2 SQIVND (reference sequence). CDR3 size: 15 residues. After removal of 1 base from V and 5 bases from J, the junction contained 7 bases not matched to a gene. The CDR3 spells CASSIVGGRGETQYF. CDR3 nucleotides: TGTGCCAGTAGTATAGTGGGCGGGAGAGGGGAGACCCAGTACTTC.

The CDR3 protein is CASSPGQSSGNTIYF. Written as DNA, the CDR3 is TGCGCCAGCAGCCCGGGACAGAGCTCTGGAAACACCATATATTTT. This sequence joins TRBV4-1 and TRBJ1-3; 7 bases are a match to TRBD1. From germline, CDR1 is MGHRA and CDR2 YSYEKL. The CDR3 loop spans 15 amino acids. Trimming cost V 4 bases and J 0 bases; bases outside gene matches: 3.

The chain links TRBV5-1 to TRBJ2-3; 8 nucleotides align to TRBD2. The germline V gene has CDR1 SGHRS and CDR2 YFSETQ. The CDR3 is 16 residues long. The J segment lost 2 bases and the V segment lost 7 bases, leaving 12 bases of the junction unmatched. CDR3 sequence: CASRSGGARPTDTQYF. The CDR3 nucleotides read TGCGCCAGCCGCTCCGGGGGGGCCCGACCCACAGATACGCAGTATTTT.